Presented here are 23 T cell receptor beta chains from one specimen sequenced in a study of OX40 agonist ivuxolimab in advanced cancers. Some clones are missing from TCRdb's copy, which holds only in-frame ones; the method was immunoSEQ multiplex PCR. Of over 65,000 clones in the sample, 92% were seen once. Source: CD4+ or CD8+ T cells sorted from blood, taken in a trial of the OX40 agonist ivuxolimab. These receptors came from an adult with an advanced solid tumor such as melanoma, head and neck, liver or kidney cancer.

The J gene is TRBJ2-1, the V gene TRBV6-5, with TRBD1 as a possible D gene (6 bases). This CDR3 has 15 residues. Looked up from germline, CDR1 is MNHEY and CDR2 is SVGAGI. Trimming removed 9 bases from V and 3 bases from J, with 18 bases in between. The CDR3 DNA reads TGTGCCAGTAAAACCGGGACAATGGACTACAATGAGCAGTTCTTC. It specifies CASKTGTMDYNEQFF.

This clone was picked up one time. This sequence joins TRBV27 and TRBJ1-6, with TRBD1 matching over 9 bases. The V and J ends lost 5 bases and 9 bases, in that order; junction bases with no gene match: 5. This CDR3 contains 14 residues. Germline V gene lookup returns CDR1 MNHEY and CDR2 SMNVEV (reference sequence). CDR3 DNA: TGTGCCAGCAGTCCGGGACAGGGACGTTCACCCCTCCACTTT. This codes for CASSPGQGRSPLHF.

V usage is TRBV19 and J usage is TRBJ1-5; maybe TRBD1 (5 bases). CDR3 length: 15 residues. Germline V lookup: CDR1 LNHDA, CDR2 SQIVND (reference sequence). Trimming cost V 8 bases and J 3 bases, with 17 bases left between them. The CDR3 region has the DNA TGTGCCAGTGAGTGGCCAGGGTCTTCCAATCAGCCCCAGCATTTT. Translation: CASEWPGSSNQPQHF.

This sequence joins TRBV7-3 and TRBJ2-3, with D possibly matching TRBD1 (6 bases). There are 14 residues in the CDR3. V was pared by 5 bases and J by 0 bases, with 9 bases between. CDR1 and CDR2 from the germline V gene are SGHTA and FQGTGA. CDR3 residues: CASSTTGSTDTQYF. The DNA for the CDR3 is TGTGCCAGCAGCACCACAGGGAGCACAGATACGCAGTATTTT.

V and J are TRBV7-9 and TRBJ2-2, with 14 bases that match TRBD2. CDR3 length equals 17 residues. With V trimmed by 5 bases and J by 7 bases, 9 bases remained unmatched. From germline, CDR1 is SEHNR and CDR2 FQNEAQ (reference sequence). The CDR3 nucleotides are TGTGCCAGCAGCCCCTGGACTAGCGGGGGGCCAGGCGGGGAGCTGTTTTTT. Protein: CASSPWTSGGPGGELFF.

The DNA for the CDR3 is TGCGCCAGCAGCCAACGCGATAGCGGGGGCGTCTACGAGCAGTACTTC. The encoded protein is CASSQRDSGGVYEQYF. J is TRBJ2-7 and V is TRBV4-1; 9 nucleotides line up with TRBD2. J was trimmed by 3 bases and V by 2 bases; bases with no gene match: 8. Germline loops: CDR1 MGHRA, CDR2 YSYEKL. This CDR3 is built from 16 residues.

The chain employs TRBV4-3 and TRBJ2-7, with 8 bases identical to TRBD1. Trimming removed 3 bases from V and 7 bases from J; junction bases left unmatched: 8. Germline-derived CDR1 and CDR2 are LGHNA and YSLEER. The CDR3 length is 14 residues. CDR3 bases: TGCGCCAGCAGCCAGCACCGGGACAGGTTAGAGCAGTACTTC. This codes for CASSQHRDRLEQYF.

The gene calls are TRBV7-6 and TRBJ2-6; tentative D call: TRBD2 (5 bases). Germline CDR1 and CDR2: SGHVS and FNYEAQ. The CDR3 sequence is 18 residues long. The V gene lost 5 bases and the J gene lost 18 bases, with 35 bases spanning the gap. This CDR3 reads CASSHQRSVGVLPLSATF. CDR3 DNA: TGTGCCAGCAGCCACCAACGGAGTGTCGGGGTTCTTCCCCTCTCTGCGACTTTC.

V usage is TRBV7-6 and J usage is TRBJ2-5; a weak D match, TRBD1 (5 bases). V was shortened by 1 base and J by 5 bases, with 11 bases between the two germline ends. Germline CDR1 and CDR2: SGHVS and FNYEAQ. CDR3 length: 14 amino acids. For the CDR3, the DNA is TGTGCCAGCAGCTTAGAGCTGGGGCTGGAGACCCAGTACTTC. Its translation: CASSLELGLETQYF.

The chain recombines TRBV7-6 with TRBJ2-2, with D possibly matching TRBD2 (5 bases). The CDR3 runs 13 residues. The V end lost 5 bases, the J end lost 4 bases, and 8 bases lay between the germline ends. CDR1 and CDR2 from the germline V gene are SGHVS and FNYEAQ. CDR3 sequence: CASSPLVTGELFF. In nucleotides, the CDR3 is TGTGCCAGCAGCCCACTAGTCACCGGGGAGCTGTTTTTT.

The CDR3 DNA reads TGTGCCAGCAGCGGCGGACAGGGGATCCCCTATAATTCACCCCTCCACTTT. Amino acids: CASSGGQGIPYNSPLHF. The V and J genes are TRBV9 and TRBJ1-6; 9 bases are shared with TRBD1. Germline CDR1 SGDLS, CDR2 YYNGEE. The CDR3 runs 17 residues. V shed 3 bases and J 2 bases; nucleotides not matched to a gene: 6.

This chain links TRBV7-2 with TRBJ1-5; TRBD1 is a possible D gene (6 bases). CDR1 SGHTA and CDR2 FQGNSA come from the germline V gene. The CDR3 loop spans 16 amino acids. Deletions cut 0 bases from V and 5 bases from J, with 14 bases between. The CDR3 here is CASSLAVLPGDQPQHF. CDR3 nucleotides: TGTGCCAGCAGCTTAGCTGTGCTGCCAGGGGATCAGCCCCAGCATTTT.

CDR3 region: CASSLDPGTEAFF. CDR3 nucleotide sequence: TGTGCCAGCAGCTTAGACCCGGGCACTGAAGCTTTCTTT. This chain uses TRBV11-2 with TRBJ1-1; no clear D gene. Germline assignment: CDR1 SGHAT and CDR2 FQNNGV. Between the trimmed V and J ends, which lost 0 bases and 4 bases, there was a span of 6 bases. The CDR3 spans 13 residues.

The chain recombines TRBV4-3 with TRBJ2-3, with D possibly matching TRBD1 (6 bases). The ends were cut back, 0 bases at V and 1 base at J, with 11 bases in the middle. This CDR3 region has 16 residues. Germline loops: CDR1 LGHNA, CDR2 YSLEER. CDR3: CASSQDPAGGTDTQYF. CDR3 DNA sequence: TGCGCCAGCAGCCAAGATCCGGCAGGGGGCACAGATACGCAGTATTTT.

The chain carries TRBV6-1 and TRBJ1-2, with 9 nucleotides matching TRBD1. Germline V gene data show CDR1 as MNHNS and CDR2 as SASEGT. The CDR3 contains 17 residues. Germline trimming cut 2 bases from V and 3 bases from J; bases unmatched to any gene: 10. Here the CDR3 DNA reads TGTGCCAGCAGTGAAATGGGACAGGGAAGTGCCGACTATGGCTACACCTTC. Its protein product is CASSEMGQGSADYGYTF.

CDR3 DNA sequence: TGTGCCAGCTCCGACCCGGCCGAGAACACTGAAGCTTTCTTT. Amino acids: CASSDPAENTEAFF. The chain couples TRBV6-1 to TRBJ1-1; no reliable D call. Between the trimmed V and J ends, which lost 8 bases and 1 base, there was a span of 14 bases. Germline V gene data show CDR1 as MNHNS and CDR2 as SASEGT. The CDR3 spans 14 residues.

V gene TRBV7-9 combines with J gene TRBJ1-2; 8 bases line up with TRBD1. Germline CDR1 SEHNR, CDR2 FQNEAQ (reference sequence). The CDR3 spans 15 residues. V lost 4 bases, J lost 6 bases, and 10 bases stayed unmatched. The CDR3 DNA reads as TGTGCCAGCAGCTCGACAGGGGCGTCGTTTGATGGCTACACCTTC. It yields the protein CASSSTGASFDGYTF.

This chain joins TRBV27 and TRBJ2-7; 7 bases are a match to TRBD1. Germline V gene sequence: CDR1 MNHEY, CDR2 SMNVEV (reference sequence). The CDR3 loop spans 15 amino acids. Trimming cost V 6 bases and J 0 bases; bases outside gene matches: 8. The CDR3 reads CASRPIGQASYEQYF. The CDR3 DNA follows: TGTGCCAGCAGACCTATCGGACAGGCCTCCTACGAGCAGTACTTC.

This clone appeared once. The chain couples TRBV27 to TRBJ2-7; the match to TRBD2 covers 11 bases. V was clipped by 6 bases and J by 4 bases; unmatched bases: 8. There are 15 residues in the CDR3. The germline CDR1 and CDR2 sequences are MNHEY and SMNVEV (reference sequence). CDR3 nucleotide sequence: TGTGCCAGCAGGCTTGGGACTAGCGGAATATACGAGCAGTACTTC. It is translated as CASRLGTSGIYEQYF.

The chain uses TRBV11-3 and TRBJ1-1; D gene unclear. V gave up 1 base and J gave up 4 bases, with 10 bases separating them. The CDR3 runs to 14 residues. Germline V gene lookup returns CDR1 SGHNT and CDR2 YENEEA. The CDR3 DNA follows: TGTGCCAGCAGCTTAGGTGGGGTAAGCACTGAAGCTTTCTTT. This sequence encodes CASSLGGVSTEAFF.

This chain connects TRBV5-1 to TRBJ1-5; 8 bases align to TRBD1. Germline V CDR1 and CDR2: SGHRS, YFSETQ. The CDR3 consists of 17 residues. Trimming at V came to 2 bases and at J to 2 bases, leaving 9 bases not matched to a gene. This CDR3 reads CASSLNPGQEGNQPQHF. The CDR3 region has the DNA TGCGCCAGCAGCTTAAATCCGGGACAGGAGGGCAATCAGCCCCAGCATTTT.

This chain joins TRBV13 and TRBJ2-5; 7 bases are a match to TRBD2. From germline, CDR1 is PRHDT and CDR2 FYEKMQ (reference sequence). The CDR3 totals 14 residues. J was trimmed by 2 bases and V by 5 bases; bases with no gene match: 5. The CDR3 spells CASSPREGQETQYF. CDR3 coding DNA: TGTGCCAGCAGCCCCAGGGAGGGACAAGAGACCCAGTACTTC.

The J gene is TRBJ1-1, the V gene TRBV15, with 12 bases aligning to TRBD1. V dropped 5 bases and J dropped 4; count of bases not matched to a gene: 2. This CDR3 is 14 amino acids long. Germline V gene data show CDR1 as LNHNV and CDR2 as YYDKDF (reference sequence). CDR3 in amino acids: CATSGDRGLTEAFF. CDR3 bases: TGTGCCACCAGCGGGGACAGGGGGCTCACTGAAGCTTTCTTT.